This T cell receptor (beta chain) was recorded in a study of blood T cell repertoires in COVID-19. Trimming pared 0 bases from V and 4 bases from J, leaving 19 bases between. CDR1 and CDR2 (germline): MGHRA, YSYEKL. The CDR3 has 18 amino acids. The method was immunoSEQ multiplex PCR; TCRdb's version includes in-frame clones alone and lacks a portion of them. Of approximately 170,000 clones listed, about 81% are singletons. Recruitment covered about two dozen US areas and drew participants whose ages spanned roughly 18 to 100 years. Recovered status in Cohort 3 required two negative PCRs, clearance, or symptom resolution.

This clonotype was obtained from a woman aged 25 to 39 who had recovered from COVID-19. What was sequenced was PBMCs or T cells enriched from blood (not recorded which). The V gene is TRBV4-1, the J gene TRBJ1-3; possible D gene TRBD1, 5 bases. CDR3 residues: CASSQEDRGRGDGNTIYF. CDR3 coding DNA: TGCGCCAGCAGCCAAGAGGATCGTGGCCGGGGGGACGGAAACACCATATATTTT.